Each of the 29 T cell receptor beta chains below was sequenced from the same sample in a study of shared clonotypes between healthy human individuals. Profiled with immunoSEQ multiplex PCR; TCRdb holds only in-frame clones, not every one. Of millions of clones in the sample, 95% were seen once. The sequencing sample was made of naive CD4+ T cells sorted from blood. Subset here: CD45RA+ positively selected. The source is a man aged 18 to 30 in good health.

This clone was seen a single time. For the CDR3, the DNA is TGTGCCAGCAGTTTGGGCCGTGAAGCTTTCTTT. Translated, it gives CASSLGREAFF. The V gene is TRBV27, the J gene TRBJ1-1; D unresolved. V was pared by 3 bases and J by 7 bases, with 6 bases between. CDR3 length: 11 amino acids. CDR1 and CDR2 (germline): MNHEY, SMNVEV (reference sequence).

V usage is TRBV30 and J usage is TRBJ1-4; D is unresolved. From germline, CDR1 is GTSNPN and CDR2 SVGIG (reference sequence). The ends were cut back, 0 bases at V and 0 bases at J, with 5 bases in the middle. The CDR3 length is 14 residues. The CDR3 is CAWSVHSTNEKLFF. CDR3 DNA sequence: TGTGCCTGGAGTGTACATTCAACTAATGAAAAACTGTTTTTT.

As concerns this clone: One base away lies a much larger clone, so this may be a sequencing read error. The same CDR3 also results from other DNA sequences found in this sample. The J gene is TRBJ1-5, the V gene TRBV7-2; D might be TRBD1 (5 bases). V shed 1 base and J shed 1 base, with 5 bases lying between them. Germline-derived CDR1 and CDR2 are SGHTA and FQGNSA. The CDR3 contains 14 residues. In nucleotides, the CDR3 is TGTGCCAGCAGCTTAGGACAGAGCAATCAGCCCCAGCATTTT. Translated, it gives CASSLGQSNQPQHF. Full variable domain (remainder filled in from reference TRBV7-2 and TRBJ1-5): GAGVSQSPSNKVTEKGKDVELRCDPISGHTALYWYRQSLGQGLEFLIYFQGNSAPDKSGLPSDRFSAERTGGSVSTLTIQRTQQEDSAVYLCASSLGQSNQPQHFGDGTRLSIL.

The rearrangement uses TRBV29-1 and TRBJ2-1; D possibly corresponds to TRBD2 (6 bases). Trimming took 4 bases from V and 6 from J, leaving 16 bases between them. CDR1 is SQVTM, CDR2 ANQGSEA, per germline. This CDR3 is built from 14 residues. This CDR3 is CSVGAGYDGNEQFF. DNA for the CDR3: TGCAGCGTTGGGGCGGGGTATGACGGCAATGAGCAGTTCTTC.

The V gene is TRBV2, the J gene TRBJ1-5; D remains ambiguous. This CDR3 spans 15 amino acids. V was shortened by 4 bases and J by 3 bases, with 13 bases between the two germline ends. CDR1 is SNHLY, CDR2 FYNNEI, per germline. CDR3 DNA sequence: TGTGCCAGCAGTGGAGCGATGGTAACCAATCAGCCCCAGCATTTT. Protein product: CASSGAMVTNQPQHF.

CDR3 DNA: TGCGCCAGCAGCTACCAGACAGGGCAAGTACCAGGCTACACCTTC. As protein: CASSYQTGQVPGYTF. This rearrangement joins TRBV5-1 to TRBJ1-2; the match to TRBD1 covers 7 bases. The CDR3 contains 15 residues. Germline V lookup: CDR1 SGHRS, CDR2 YFSETQ. After removal of 3 bases from V and 8 bases from J, the junction contained 13 bases not matched to a gene.

This chain links TRBV4-1 with TRBJ2-7; D assignment may be TRBD1 or TRBD2 (6 bases each). CDR1 is MGHRA, CDR2 YSYEKL, per germline. There are 15 residues in the CDR3. V dropped 5 bases and J dropped 4 bases, with 18 bases sitting between them. This CDR3 is CASSGLGGLPYEQYF. CDR3 nucleotide sequence: TGCGCCAGCAGCGGTTTGGGGGGCTTGCCGTACGAGCAGTACTTC.

The chain couples TRBV6-5 to TRBJ1-2; no definite D call. The CDR3 has 12 amino acids. Per the germline V gene, CDR1 is MNHEY and CDR2 is SVGAGI. V was clipped by 10 bases and J by 8 bases, with 17 bases between them. In DNA, the CDR3 is TGTGCCACCCTCCGAGGGAGGGAGGGCTACACCTTC. This translates into CATLRGREGYTF.

The chain has TRBV6-5 and TRBJ1-6, with 9 nucleotides matching TRBD1. V lost 6 bases, J lost 10 bases, and 4 bases stayed unmatched. Germline CDR1 is MNHEY and CDR2 is SVGAGI. The CDR3 consists of 13 residues. Here the CDR3 reads CASRTGGQSPLHF. The DNA of the CDR3 is TGTGCCAGCAGGACAGGGGGTCAATCACCCCTCCACTTT.

The V call is TRBV19, the J call TRBJ1-4, with 9 nucleotides matching TRBD1. Germline CDR1 reads LNHDA; CDR2 reads SQIVND (reference sequence). After removal of 5 bases from V and 5 bases from J, the junction contained 3 bases not matched to a gene. CDR3 length: 14 amino acids. The CDR3 spells CASSQDRGNEKLFF. The CDR3 coding sequence is TGTGCCAGTAGTCAGGACAGGGGCAATGAAAAACTGTTTTTT.

V gene TRBV5-1 combines with J gene TRBJ1-3; D not certain. V lost 0 bases, J lost 1 base, and 5 bases lay in between. The CDR3 runs to 14 residues. Germline V gene data show CDR1 as SGHRS and CDR2 as YFSETQ. CDR3 sequence reads: CASSLERSGNTIYF. Here the CDR3 DNA reads TGCGCCAGCAGCTTGGAAAGGTCTGGAAACACCATATATTTT.

The J gene is TRBJ2-1, the V gene TRBV2, with TRBD2 as a possible D gene (5 bases). From germline, CDR1 is SNHLY and CDR2 FYNNEI. There are 20 residues in the CDR3. V was shortened by 2 bases and J by 0 bases, with 23 bases between the two germline ends. The CDR3 protein is CASSEWASFIVSRSYNEQFF. DNA of the CDR3: TGTGCCAGCAGTGAATGGGCTAGCTTTATAGTTAGTCGCTCCTACAATGAGCAGTTCTTC.

The rearrangement joins TRBV5-4 to TRBJ2-5, with 12 bases matching TRBD2. With 0 bases clipped from V and 6 bases from J, the junction kept 9 bases outside the gene matches. Germline V gene data show CDR1 as SGHNT and CDR2 as YYREEE (reference sequence). The length of the CDR3 is 17 residues. The CDR3 sequence is CASSLGTSGTGGKTQYF. The CDR3 DNA is TGTGCCAGCAGCTTGGGGACTAGCGGGACCGGCGGGAAGACCCAGTACTTC.

This clone has just one count. J is TRBJ1-2 and V is TRBV7-6; 9 bases line up with TRBD1. CDR3 size: 15 residues. Germline V lookup: CDR1 SGHVS, CDR2 FNYEAQ. V shed 5 bases and J 6 bases; nucleotides not matched to a gene: 10. CDR3 residues: CASSQGDREENGYTF. The CDR3 coding sequence is TGTGCCAGCAGCCAGGGGGACAGGGAAGAAAATGGCTACACCTTC.

The V gene is TRBV28, the J gene TRBJ2-7; no firm D call. Germline loops: CDR1 MDHEN, CDR2 SYDVKM. CDR3 length equals 15 residues. V lost 5 bases to trimming and J lost 2 bases, with 16 bases between them. Written as DNA, the CDR3 is TGTGCCAGCAGTACCTCTAGTGTCCGACCCTACGAGCAGTACTTC. Protein sequence: CASSTSSVRPYEQYF.

The genes are TRBV10-3 and TRBJ2-1; D is unresolved. The V end was cut by 10 bases, the J end by 5 bases, with 21 bases between. Germline V lookup: CDR1 ENHRY, CDR2 SYGVKD. The CDR3 is 15 amino acids. In DNA, the CDR3 is TGTGCCACTAGTTGGGTGGGTCGTCCCGACAATGAGCAGTTCTTC. Translated: CATSWVGRPDNEQFF.

This clone was detected only once. The sample contains more than one DNA sequence encoding this CDR3. The chain has TRBV7-6 and TRBJ2-5, with D unresolved. CDR1 and CDR2 from the germline V gene are SGHVS and FNYEAQ. The V gene lost 1 base and the J gene lost 5 bases, with 8 bases spanning the gap. There are 13 residues in the CDR3. DNA for the CDR3: TGTGCCAGCAGCTTAGGGACCGGTGAGACCCAGTACTTC. Amino acids: CASSLGTGETQYF.

The chain is built from TRBV5-4 and TRBJ2-5; 10 bases map to TRBD2. Germline V CDR1 and CDR2: SGHNT, YYREEE (reference sequence). This CDR3 contains 15 residues. The V and J ends lost 0 bases and 5 bases, in that order; junction bases with no gene match: 4. The CDR3 here is CASSLVGLATETQYF. For the CDR3, the DNA is TGTGCCAGCAGCTTGGTGGGACTAGCGACGGAGACCCAGTACTTC.

The rearrangement joins TRBV7-6 to TRBJ2-2; D is ambiguous. Deletions cut 4 bases from V and 4 bases from J, with 10 bases between. This CDR3 is 14 amino acids long. Germline-derived CDR1 and CDR2 are SGHVS and FNYEAQ. In nucleotides, the CDR3 is TGTGCCAGCAGCTCAGAAGGCGCCACCGGGGAGCTGTTTTTT. Protein sequence: CASSSEGATGELFF.

This chain uses TRBV4-3 with TRBJ2-2; D could derive from TRBD1 or TRBD2 (5 bases each). CDR1 and CDR2 (germline): LGHNA, YSLEER. The V end lost 3 bases, the J end lost 9 bases, and 20 bases lay between the germline ends. This CDR3 comprises 16 residues. CDR3 sequence reads: CASSHPSGPGGRELFF. The CDR3 nucleotides read TGCGCCAGCAGCCACCCCTCGGGGCCAGGAGGAAGGGAGCTGTTTTTT.

The J gene is TRBJ1-3, the V gene TRBV5-8; D remains ambiguous. The CDR3 contains 15 residues. Trimming removed 3 bases from V and 3 bases from J, with 13 bases in between. Germline V gene lookup returns CDR1 SGHTS and CDR2 YDEGEE. CDR3 sequence (DNA): TGTGCCAGCAGCTCTCGGGATCGATATGGAAACACCATATATTTT. Amino acid sequence: CASSSRDRYGNTIYF.

This chain connects TRBV6-1 to TRBJ2-2, with 10 bases matching TRBD2. J gave up 2 bases and V 6 bases, and 3 bases lay outside the gene matches. The CDR3 consists of 15 residues. CDR1 is MNHNS and CDR2 is SASEGT in the germline V gene. CDR3 nucleotide sequence: TGTGCCAGCAGGGTAGCGGGAGGTAACACCGGGGAGCTGTTTTTT. It translates to CASRVAGGNTGELFF.

This chain uses TRBV7-2 with TRBJ2-3; 10 bases match TRBD2. The CDR3 runs 15 residues. V dropped 7 bases and J dropped 4; count of bases not matched to a gene: 8. Germline V gene lookup returns CDR1 SGHTA and CDR2 FQGNSA. For the CDR3, the DNA is TGTGCCAGCAACCCTAGCGGGGGTCGCTCAGATACGCAGTATTTT. Its protein product is CASNPSGGRSDTQYF.

This sequence joins TRBV11-2 and TRBJ2-5; D is undetermined. Germline CDR1 is SGHAT and CDR2 is FQNNGV. The CDR3 is 15 amino acids. With 5 bases removed from V and 5 bases from J, the gap between germline ends came to 18 bases. The CDR3 region is CASSPPKGRPETQYF. CDR3 nucleotides: TGTGCCAGCAGCCCTCCGAAGGGCCGCCCGGAGACCCAGTACTTC.

This clone came up once. The chain employs TRBV5-6 and TRBJ1-5; 9 bases match TRBD1. The CDR3 has 15 residues. Germline V gene data show CDR1 as SGHDT and CDR2 as YYEEEE. J lost 3 bases, V lost 3 bases, and 4 bases had no gene match. The CDR3 nucleotides are TGTGCCAGCAGCTCTACAGGGGGCCTCAATCAGCCCCAGCATTTT. Its protein product is CASSSTGGLNQPQHF.

V is TRBV7-2 and J is TRBJ1-2; D remains ambiguous. The CDR3 extends over 15 amino acids. CDR1 and CDR2 from the germline V gene are SGHTA and FQGNSA. The ends were cut back, 5 bases at V and 2 bases at J, with 15 bases in the middle. The CDR3 region has the DNA TGTGCCAGCAGCCCAAGCCGTAGTTTGAACTATGGCTACACCTTC. Translating gives CASSPSRSLNYGYTF.

This chain links TRBV6-5 with TRBJ1-6, with D maybe TRBD1 (6 bases). Trimming removed 0 bases at V and 7 bases at J, with 10 bases between. CDR1 and CDR2 (germline): MNHEY, SVGAGI. This CDR3 has 15 amino acids. The CDR3 sequence: CASSYSGRGNSPLHF. The CDR3 nucleotides read TGTGCCAGCAGTTACTCTGGCAGGGGAAATTCACCCCTCCACTTT.

About this clone itself: Other DNA sequences of this sample code for an identical CDR3. The chain combines TRBV18 with TRBJ2-5; the D is unclear. The CDR3 covers 12 residues. Looked up from germline, CDR1 is KGHSH and CDR2 is LQKENI. V lost 2 bases and J 5 bases, leaving 6 bases between the germline ends. The DNA of the CDR3 is TGTGCCAGCTCACCAGCTGGGGAGACCCAGTACTTC. Residues: CASSPAGETQYF.

A word on this clone: The sample contains more than one DNA sequence encoding this CDR3. The chain carries TRBV5-1 and TRBJ1-1; 7 bases fit TRBD1. Germline CDR1 is SGHRS and CDR2 is YFSETQ. The CDR3 consists of 14 residues. J lost 0 bases, V lost 3 bases, and 2 bases had no gene match. In DNA form, the CDR3 reads TGCGCCAGCAGCTCGGGACAGCTGAACACTGAAGCTTTCTTT. Its translation: CASSSGQLNTEAFF.